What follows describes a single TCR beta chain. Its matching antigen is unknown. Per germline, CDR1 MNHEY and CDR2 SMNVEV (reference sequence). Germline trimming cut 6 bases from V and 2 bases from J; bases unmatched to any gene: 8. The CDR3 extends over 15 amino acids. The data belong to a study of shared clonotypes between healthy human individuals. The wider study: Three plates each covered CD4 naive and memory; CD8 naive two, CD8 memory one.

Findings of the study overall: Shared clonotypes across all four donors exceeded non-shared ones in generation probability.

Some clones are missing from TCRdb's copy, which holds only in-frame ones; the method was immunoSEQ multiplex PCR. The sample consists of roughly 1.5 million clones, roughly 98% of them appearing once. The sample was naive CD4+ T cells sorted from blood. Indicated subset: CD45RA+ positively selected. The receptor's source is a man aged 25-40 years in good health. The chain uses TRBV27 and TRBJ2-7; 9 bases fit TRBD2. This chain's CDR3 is CASSPVAGATYEQYF. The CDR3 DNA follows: TGTGCCAGCAGCCCCGTAGCGGGAGCAACCTACGAGCAGTACTTC.